A single sample gave rise to the 3 T cell receptor beta chains below, sequenced in a study of untreated major depressive disorder. Here immunoSEQ multiplex PCR was the method, and the copy in TCRdb shows in-frame clones only, minus some. The sample lists tens of thousands of clones; 90% to 95% were seen once. Sample: CD4+ T cells from PBMCs. These receptor sequences come from a man aged 25 to 40 in good health.

CDR3 loop: CASSLGGTPTNNEQFF. CDR3 bases: TGTGCCAGCAGCTTAGGCGGGACTCCCACAAACAATGAGCAGTTCTTC. V usage is TRBV11-3 and J usage is TRBJ2-1, with a tentative D call TRBD2 (6 bases). This CDR3 spans 16 amino acids. The V gene's germline CDR1 is SGHNT and CDR2 YENEEA. Trimming left V 1 base short and J 5 bases short, with 15 bases between.

This chain links TRBV6-5 with TRBJ2-2, with no clear D. CDR1 is MNHEY and CDR2 is SVGAGI in the germline V gene. V lost 1 base and J lost 4, with 7 bases in between. This CDR3 is built from 14 residues. CDR3 amino acids: CASSYYKGTGELFF. The DNA for the CDR3 is TGTGCCAGCAGTTACTATAAGGGCACCGGGGAGCTGTTTTTT.

The genes are TRBV7-9 and TRBJ1-2; no firm D call. The germline V and J ends were trimmed by 1 base and 3 bases, with 12 bases remaining between them. There are 15 residues in the CDR3. Germline V lookup: CDR1 SEHNR, CDR2 FQNEAQ (reference sequence). For the CDR3, the DNA is TGTGCCAGCAGCTTAGAATCCAGGAGGCACTATGGCTACACCTTC. This gives the protein CASSLESRRHYGYTF.